These 12 T cell receptor beta chains came from one sample sequenced in a study of T cell repertoires in cytomegalovirus infection. TCRdb re-analysed the reads in MiXCR, keeping a single row per CDR3 protein. The table lists 700,000 to 850,000 distinct CDR3 sequences, about 31% of them singletons. Antigen specificity for these receptors is unknown. Sequences were derived from cultured CD8+ T cells from PBMCs, sampled from culture after CMV antigen stimulation. Every receptor here comes from a human donor in good health (CMV status not recorded). Some clones in this sample may be carry-over from other donors' samples.

The chain links TRBV20-1 to TRBJ1-4; 8 bases match TRBD1. After removal of 1 base from V and 0 bases from J, the junction contained 7 bases not matched to a gene. In germline, CDR1 is DFQATT, CDR2 SNEGSKA (reference sequence). CDR3 size: 17 residues. In nucleotides, the CDR3 is TGCAGTGCTAGAGGCAGGGGGCTGCCTGCAACTAATGAAAAACTGTTTTTT. Protein sequence: CSARGRGLPATNEKLFF.

The chain uses TRBV19 and TRBJ1-1, with D tentatively TRBD1 (6 bases). The V gene lost 6 bases and the J gene lost 3 bases, with 14 bases spanning the gap. This CDR3 contains 14 residues. The germline gives CDR1 LNHDA, CDR2 SQIVND (reference sequence). CDR3 DNA sequence: TGTGCCAGTAGGCCACAGGGCCCGTACACTGAAGCTTTCTTT. Its translation is CASRPQGPYTEAFF.

This rearrangement joins TRBV4-1 to TRBJ1-2; TRBD1 aligns across 8 bases. The CDR3 runs 16 residues. Germline V gene lookup returns CDR1 MGHRA and CDR2 YSYEKL. J gave up 4 bases and V 3 bases, and 10 bases lay outside the gene matches. CDR3 in amino acids: CASSQTRGQAVYGYTF. Here the CDR3 DNA reads TGCGCCAGCAGCCAGACTCGGGGACAGGCTGTCTATGGCTACACCTTC.

The chain employs TRBV29-1 and TRBJ2-7, with TRBD1 identical over 7 bases. The germline V gene encodes CDR1 SQVTM and CDR2 ANQGSEA. The V segment lost 1 base and the J segment 2 bases; nucleotides outside the gene matches: 2. The CDR3 contains 13 residues. The CDR3 loop is CSVEAGTAYEQYF. For the CDR3, the DNA is TGCAGCGTTGAAGCCGGGACAGCCTACGAGCAGTACTTC.

This clonotype was counted ten times or more. This chain uses TRBV12-3 or TRBV12-4 with TRBJ1-6, with 10 bases lining up with TRBD1. Losses at the gene ends were 3 bases for V and 8 bases for J; bases not matched to a gene: 10. CDR3 length: 17 amino acids. The CDR3 DNA follows: TGTGCCAGCAGTTTCCTAGTGGACAGGGGGTCTCATTCACCCCTCCACTTT. Its translation is CASSFLVDRGSHSPLHF.

The DNA of the CDR3 is TGTGCCAGCAGTTGGAGCGGGTTTGGGGAGACCCAGTACTTC. Encoded protein: CASSWSGFGETQYF. The chain employs TRBV6-5 and TRBJ2-5, with D possibly being TRBD2 (6 bases). The germline V gene has CDR1 MNHEY and CDR2 SVGAGI. This CDR3 has 14 residues. Trimming cost V 4 bases and J 5 bases, with 14 bases left between them.

In this sample, this clonotype turned up a few times. V is TRBV7-8 and J is TRBJ2-5; no reliable D call. The CDR3 is 13 residues long. The germline V gene encodes CDR1 SGHVS and CDR2 FQNEAQ. V lost 1 base to trimming and J lost 10 bases, with 13 bases between them. The chain's CDR3 is CASSLEGSRVQYF. The DNA of the CDR3 is TGTGCCAGCAGCTTAGAGGGTAGCCGGGTCCAGTACTTC.

This clonotype was picked up a small number of times. The V gene is TRBV7-3, the J gene TRBJ2-5, with 9 nucleotides matching TRBD2. J was trimmed by 4 bases and V by 5 bases; bases with no gene match: 11. The CDR3 covers 16 residues. Looked up from germline, CDR1 is SGHTA and CDR2 is FQGTGA. This CDR3 reads CASSPWVAGEGETQYF. DNA of the CDR3: TGTGCCAGCAGCCCTTGGGTAGCGGGGGAAGGAGAGACCCAGTACTTC. Together with reference TRBV7-3 and TRBJ2-5, the CDR3 gives the full variable domain: GAGVSQTPSNKVTEKGKYVELRCDPISGHTALYWYRQSLGQGPEFLIYFQGTGAADDSGLPNDRFFAVRPEGSVSTLKIQRTERGDSAVYLCASSPWVAGEGETQYFGPGTRLLVL.

This clonotype was seen more than once but under ten times. V gene TRBV6-1 combines with J gene TRBJ2-7; the D call may be TRBD1 or TRBD2 (5 bases each). The length of the CDR3 is 18 residues. Germline assignment: CDR1 MNHNS and CDR2 SASEGT. V dropped 7 bases and J dropped 2 bases, with 27 bases sitting between them. The DNA of the CDR3 is TGTGCCAGCATCGGGTTTGGTTTGGGGGTCGACTTCACCTACGAGCAGTACGTC. Amino acids: CASIGFGLGVDFTYEQYV.

V is TRBV6-6 and J is TRBJ2-1, with D possibly being TRBD2 (5 bases). This CDR3 has 16 amino acids. V shed 0 bases and J shed 2 bases, with 11 bases lying between them. Germline assignment: CDR1 MNHNY and CDR2 SVGAGI (reference sequence). The CDR3 is CASSYSFSGAYNEQFF. The CDR3 DNA follows: TGTGCCAGCAGTTACTCGTTCAGCGGAGCCTACAATGAGCAGTTCTTC.

This clonotype was observed a handful of times. V usage is TRBV2 and J usage is TRBJ1-6; no clear D. Germline CDR1 is SNHLY and CDR2 is FYNNEI. This CDR3 spans 16 amino acids. V was pared by 2 bases and J by 0 bases, with 8 bases between. CDR3 amino acids: CASSELDSSYNSPLHF. The CDR3 coding sequence is TGTGCCAGCAGTGAACTCGACTCCTCCTATAATTCACCCCTCCACTTT.

The chain recombines TRBV25-1 with TRBJ1-2, with unresolved D. Germline V lookup: CDR1 MGHDK, CDR2 SYGVNS. The V end lost 3 bases, the J end lost 3 bases, and 8 bases lay between the germline ends. The CDR3 contains 13 residues. CDR3 in DNA: TGTGCCAGCAGTGAGGAGGTTTACTATGGCTACACCTTC. This codes for CASSEEVYYGYTF.